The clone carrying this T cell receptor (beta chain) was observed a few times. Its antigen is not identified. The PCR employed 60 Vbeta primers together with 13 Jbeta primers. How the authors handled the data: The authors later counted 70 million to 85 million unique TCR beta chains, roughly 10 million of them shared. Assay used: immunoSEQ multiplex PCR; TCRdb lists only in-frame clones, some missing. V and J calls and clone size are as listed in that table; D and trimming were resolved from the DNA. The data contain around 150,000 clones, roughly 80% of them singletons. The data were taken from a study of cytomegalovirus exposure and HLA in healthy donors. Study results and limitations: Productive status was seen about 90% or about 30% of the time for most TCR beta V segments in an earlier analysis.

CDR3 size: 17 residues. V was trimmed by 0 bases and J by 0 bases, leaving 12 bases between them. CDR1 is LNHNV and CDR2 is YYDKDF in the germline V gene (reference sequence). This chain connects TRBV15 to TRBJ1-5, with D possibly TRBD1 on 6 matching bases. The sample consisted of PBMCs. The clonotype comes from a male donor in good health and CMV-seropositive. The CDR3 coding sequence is TGTGCCACCAGCAGAGACCATTGGACAGTTAGCAATCAGCCCCAGCATTTT. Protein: CATSRDHWTVSNQPQHF.